One and the same sample provided the 9 T cell receptor beta chains below, sequenced in a study of CD8+CD57+ T cells in acquired aplastic anemia. Genomic DNA was employed as the template in profiling TCR beta VDJ and CDR3. TCRdb processed the reads anew with MiXCR; each CDR3 protein has one entry. Among 250,000 to 350,000 distinct CDR3 sequences listed, 50% to 70% were seen once. The sample consisted of sorted CD4+, CD8+, or CD8+CD57+ T cells (not recorded which) from PBMCs. The source of these receptors is a human donor with severe aplastic anemia or a healthy control (not recorded which).

The gene calls are TRBV20-1 and TRBJ1-2, with a weak D call TRBD1 (6 bases). The CDR3 has 14 amino acids. Trimming left V 3 bases short and J 0 bases short, with 11 bases between. Germline V gene sequence: CDR1 DFQATT, CDR2 SNEGSKA (reference sequence). The CDR3 nucleotides are TGCAGTGCTAGCAGACAGGAAACTAACTATGGCTACACCTTC. This sequence encodes CSASRQETNYGYTF.

V and J are TRBV7-2 and TRBJ2-5, with 8 bases aligning to TRBD1. This CDR3 contains 14 residues. V shed 3 bases and J 5 bases; nucleotides not matched to a gene: 5. Germline V CDR1 and CDR2: SGHTA, FQGNSA. CDR3 sequence: CASSLSGGWETQYF. Written as DNA, the CDR3 is TGTGCCAGCAGCTTGTCAGGGGGCTGGGAGACCCAGTACTTC.

Only one count was recorded for this clonotype. CDR3 bases: TGTGCCAGCAGCTCCCTCGCCCTCGACGGGACCCAGCATTTT. Its translation: CASSSLALDGTQHF. The V and J genes are TRBV7-3 and TRBJ1-5; the D is unclear. Looked up from germline, CDR1 is SGHTA and CDR2 is FQGTGA. Trimming stripped 4 bases from V and 11 bases from J, with 18 bases between. The CDR3 is 14 residues long.

The V call is TRBV29-1, the J call TRBJ2-7; the D gene is possibly TRBD1 (5 bases). Germline V gene data show CDR1 as SQVTM and CDR2 as ANQGSEA. The CDR3 runs to 12 residues. Trimming took 7 bases from V and 3 from J, leaving 13 bases between them. Here the CDR3 DNA reads TGCAGCGCTGAGACAGATGACTACGAGCAGTACTTC. This sequence encodes CSAETDDYEQYF.

V is TRBV9 and J is TRBJ2-7; TRBD2 agrees at 9 bases. This CDR3 has 16 amino acids. Germline CDR1 is SGDLS and CDR2 is YYNGEE. V shed 4 bases, J shed 5 bases, and the junction held 13 bases outside the gene matches. The CDR3 here is CASSPADSGRSNEQYF. CDR3 bases: TGTGCCAGCAGCCCTGCGGATAGCGGGAGATCAAACGAGCAGTACTTC.

The chain recombines TRBV5-1 with TRBJ2-7, with 13 bases matching TRBD2. This CDR3 spans 16 amino acids. The germline gives CDR1 SGHRS, CDR2 YFSETQ. V lost 3 bases and J lost 4; bases outside the gene matches: 7. The CDR3 protein is CASSSRTSGGKYEQYF. In nucleotides, the CDR3 is TGCGCCAGCAGCTCGCGGACTAGCGGGGGTAAGTACGAGCAGTACTTC. Full variable domain (missing parts from reference TRBV5-1 and TRBJ2-7): KAGVTQTPRYLIKTRGQQVTLSCSPISGHRSVSWYQQTPGQGLQFLFEYFSETQRNKGNFPGRFSGRQFSNSRSEMNVSTLELGDSALYLCASSSRTSGGKYEQYFGPGTRLTVT.

The chain is built from TRBV19 and TRBJ2-5, with 10 bases identical to TRBD1. This CDR3 region has 16 residues. Unmatched junction bases numbered 6, after V lost 3 bases and J lost 2 bases. Germline-derived CDR1 and CDR2 are LNHDA and SQIVND (reference sequence). The CDR3 nucleotides read TGTGCCAGTAGTATGACAGGGGGCGAAGGTCAAGAGACCCAGTACTTC. This encodes CASSMTGGEGQETQYF.

In this sample, this clonotype turned up a few times. The chain has TRBV20-1 and TRBJ2-7, with TRBD1 as a possible D gene (6 bases). Trimming stripped 8 bases from V and 3 bases from J, with 11 bases between. CDR3 size: 11 residues. In germline, CDR1 is DFQATT, CDR2 SNEGSKA (reference sequence). CDR3 nucleotides: TGCAGTACCCACAGGGACTACGAGCAGTACTTC. It encodes CSTHRDYEQYF.

V is TRBV5-4 and J is TRBJ2-1; TRBD2 might be the D (6 bases). V was cut by 3 bases and J by 0 bases, with 13 bases left in between. Germline lookup yields CDR1 SGHNT and CDR2 YYREEE (reference sequence). The CDR3 is made up of 16 amino acids. CDR3 DNA: TGTGCCAGCAGCTCTAGTGGGGGGAGCTCCTACAATGAGCAGTTCTTC. Translation gives CASSSSGGSSYNEQFF.